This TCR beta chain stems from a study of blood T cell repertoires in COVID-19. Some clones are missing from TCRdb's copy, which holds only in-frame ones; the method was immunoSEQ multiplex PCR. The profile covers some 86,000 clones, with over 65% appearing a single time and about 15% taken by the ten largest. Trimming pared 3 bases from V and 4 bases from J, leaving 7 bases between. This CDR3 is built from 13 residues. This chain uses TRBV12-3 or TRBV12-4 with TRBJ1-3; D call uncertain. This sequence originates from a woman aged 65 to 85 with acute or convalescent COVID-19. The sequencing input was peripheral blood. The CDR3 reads CASSFQEGNTIYF. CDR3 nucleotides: TGTGCCAGCAGTTTTCAGGAAGGAAACACCATATATTTT.